These 7 T cell receptor beta chains share one sample of origin, sequenced in a study of blood T cell repertoires in COVID-19. The method was immunoSEQ multiplex PCR; TCRdb's version includes in-frame clones alone and lacks a portion of them. Among 250,000 to 300,000 clones listed, about 87% were seen once. The specimen was peripheral blood. The receptors stem from a woman in her seventies with COVID-19, enrolled during active disease.

This clone was observed a single time. The chain carries TRBV18 and TRBJ2-1; 8 nucleotides align to TRBD2. Germline-derived CDR1 and CDR2 are KGHSH and LQKENI. The CDR3 extends over 16 amino acids. The V segment lost 4 bases and the J segment 0 bases; nucleotides outside the gene matches: 5. The CDR3 region has the DNA TGTGCCAGCTCACAACGGAGCGGGAGCTCCTACAATGAGCAGTTCTTC. It translates to CASSQRSGSSYNEQFF.

The V call is TRBV4-2, the J call TRBJ2-7; the match to TRBD2 covers 9 bases. This CDR3 spans 16 amino acids. Trimming removed 0 bases from V and 9 bases from J; junction bases left unmatched: 12. Per the germline V gene, CDR1 is LGHNA and CDR2 is YNFKEQ. CDR3 amino acids: CASSQERIAGEFGQYF. CDR3 nucleotides: TGTGCCAGCAGCCAAGAGAGGATAGCGGGAGAATTCGGGCAGTACTTC.

This clone was seen only once. The chain uses TRBV12-3 or TRBV12-4 and TRBJ2-1, with no clear D. V lost 3 bases to trimming and J lost 9 bases, with 9 bases between them. This CDR3 is 12 amino acids long. CDR3 residues: CASSFIWSEQFF. The CDR3 DNA sequence: TGTGCCAGCAGTTTCATCTGGAGTGAGCAGTTCTTC.

The J gene is TRBJ1-5, the V gene TRBV6-1, with D perhaps matching TRBD1 (5 bases). V lost 1 base and J 9 bases, leaving 19 bases between the germline ends. From germline, CDR1 is MNHNS and CDR2 SASEGT. There are 16 residues in the CDR3. CDR3 DNA sequence: TGTGCCAGCAGTGAAGAAGGAGCAGGGAGGGGACGGCCCCAGCATTTT. It codes for CASSEEGAGRGRPQHF.

This chain links TRBV7-2 with TRBJ1-2, with unresolved D. Germline V gives CDR1 SGHTA, CDR2 FQGNSA. The CDR3 loop spans 16 amino acids. V was trimmed by 1 base and J by 0 bases, leaving 12 bases between them. The CDR3 here is CASSLVSGSANYGYTF. The DNA of the CDR3 is TGTGCCAGCAGCTTAGTGTCGGGATCAGCTAACTATGGCTACACCTTC.

The chain recombines TRBV11-3 with TRBJ1-1; the D gene is possibly TRBD1 (6 bases). The germline V gene has CDR1 SGHNT and CDR2 YENEEA. This CDR3 spans 15 amino acids. V lost 5 bases, J lost 4 bases, and 17 bases lay in between. CDR3 sequence: CASSPRGGGSTEAFF. In DNA form, the CDR3 reads TGTGCCAGCAGCCCGCGGGGGGGCGGGAGCACTGAAGCTTTCTTT.

This rearrangement joins TRBV28 to TRBJ1-1; the D gene is possibly TRBD1 (6 bases). CDR1 and CDR2 (germline): MDHEN, SYDVKM. V was trimmed by 7 bases and J by 1 base, leaving 16 bases between them. The CDR3 runs 15 residues. The CDR3 bases are TGTGCCAGCACCCTAGGGGGTATAACGAACACTGAAGCTTTCTTT. It translates to CASTLGGITNTEAFF.